The sequence of this T cell receptor beta chain was determined in a study of CD8 T cells in ankylosing spondylitis. V was shortened by 2 bases and J by 5 bases, with 7 bases between the two germline ends. The V gene's germline CDR1 is SQVTM and CDR2 ANQGSEA. This CDR3 comprises 12 residues. Libraries for TCR beta were made by quantitative 5'-RACE with molecular barcodes. From the 5' RACE reads, TCRdb called clonotypes with MiXCR, one entry per CDR3 protein. The sample has around 100,000 distinct CDR3 sequences, about 9% seen once; the top ten hold under 35%. As concerns this clonotype: The target antigen is unknown.

Notes on the study in general: There was a TCR beta motif, made of several highly homologous variants, that appeared characteristic of ankylosing spondylitis blood. Disease-linked clones had a CD8+ phenotype and relatively low frequency in peripheral blood. Reported data indicate significant enrichment of disease-linked clones within matched ankylosing spondylitis synovial fluid. Previously reported in reactive arthritis synovial fluid and blood were some of the motif variants.

Sequencing was done on a sample of blood, either unsorted or a sorted T cell fraction (not recorded which). The rearrangement uses TRBV29-1 and TRBJ2-1; D remains ambiguous. The clonotype originates from a male donor with ankylosing spondylitis. The CDR3 region has the DNA TGCAGCGTTGAATGGCAGGACAATGAGCAGTTCTTC. Protein sequence: CSVEWQDNEQFF.